This TCR beta chain was found in a study of T cell responses to AZD1222 COVID-19 vaccine. Study conclusions and caveats: Unmutated regions of variants are reportedly targeted by nearly half of spike-specific TCRs.

This clone has only one observation. Its antigen remains unidentified. Sequenced by immunoSEQ multiplex PCR; TCRdb stores in-frame clones only, minus some. The table has 120,000 or so clones, more than 65% seen once. The CDR3 length is 13 residues. CDR1 and CDR2 (germline): MDHEN, SYDVKM. Germline trimming cut 3 bases from V and 5 bases from J; bases unmatched to any gene: 2. Some second doses came at about 4 weeks and others at about 12 weeks; these were pooled. Sequencing used peripheral blood, obtained 28 days after the second AZD1222 dose. The sequence derives from an adult who received the AZD1222 COVID-19 vaccine. V usage is TRBV28 and J usage is TRBJ2-5; TRBD2 matches at 8 bases. CDR3 in amino acids: CASSFSGAETQYF. The CDR3 DNA is TGTGCCAGCAGTTTTAGCGGGGCTGAGACCCAGTACTTC.